What follows are 21 T cell receptor beta chains derived from one specimen sequenced in a study of response to subunit inactivated influenza vaccine. TCRdb passed the RT-PCR reads through MiXCR, listing each CDR3 protein once. The sample includes around 200,000 distinct CDR3 sequences, 9.5% to 15% of them seen just once. These sequences were also reported in another study, on T cells expressing NK-cell markers. Per that study: UMIs were included in TCR beta cDNA generated by 5'RACE template switching.

Specimen: CD8+ T cells sorted from PBMCs, collected 11 to 12 days after vaccination. The receptor source for this set is a man aged 50 or older who received an inactivated influenza vaccine.

This sequence joins TRBV2 and TRBJ1-2; D remains ambiguous. Trimming stripped 9 bases from V and 2 bases from J, with 31 bases between. Germline CDR1 is SNHLY and CDR2 is FYNNEI. There are 19 residues in the CDR3. CDR3 sequence: CASYHPTLQAVQTNYGYTF. CDR3 bases: TGTGCCAGTTATCACCCCACCTTGCAGGCAGTCCAAACGAACTATGGCTACACCTTC.

The chain has TRBV5-6 and TRBJ2-3, with TRBD2 matching 9 bases. The CDR3 runs 16 residues. Losses at the gene ends were 0 bases for V and 5 bases for J; bases not matched to a gene: 7. Per the germline V gene, CDR1 is SGHDT and CDR2 is YYEEEE. The DNA of the CDR3 is TGTGCCAGCAGCTTGGTTGCGGGAGGGCTTGGAGATACGCAGTATTTT. Its translation: CASSLVAGGLGDTQYF.

The chain employs TRBV3-1 and TRBJ2-7; D is perhaps TRBD2 (6 bases). Trimming shortened V by 0 bases and J by 5 bases, and 14 bases separated the two germline ends. CDR3 length: 15 amino acids. The germline V gene encodes CDR1 LGHDT and CDR2 YNNKEL (reference sequence). CDR3 residues: CASSQERHWRDEQYF. As DNA, the CDR3 is TGTGCCAGCAGCCAAGAACGACACTGGAGGGACGAGCAGTACTTC.

This clonotype was counted between two and nine times. DNA for the CDR3: TGCGCCAGCAGTAGGGGGGATAGCAATCAGCCCCAGCATTTT. Encoded protein: CASSRGDSNQPQHF. The chain employs TRBV5-1 and TRBJ1-5; a possible D gene is TRBD1 (6 bases). Germline-derived CDR1 and CDR2 are SGHRS and YFSETQ. CDR3 length: 14 amino acids. The ends were cut back, 5 bases at V and 0 bases at J, with 9 bases in the middle. The complete variable domain, with remaining parts taken from reference TRBV5-1 and TRBJ1-5, reads KAGVTQTPRYLIKTRGQQVTLSCSPISGHRSVSWYQQTPGQGLQFLFEYFSETQRNKGNFPGRFSGRQFSNSRSEMNVSTLELGDSALYLCASSRGDSNQPQHFGDGTRLSIL.

The gene calls are TRBV15 and TRBJ2-2; D possibly matches TRBD1 or TRBD2 (6 bases each). The CDR3 loop spans 15 amino acids. V was trimmed by 5 bases and J by 2 bases, leaving 12 bases between them. The germline V gene encodes CDR1 LNHNV and CDR2 YYDKDF (reference sequence). The CDR3 nucleotides read TGTGCCACCAGCGGAGGGGGGTTTAACACCGGGGAGCTGTTTTTT. Its translation is CATSGGGFNTGELFF.

This clonotype was recorded many times. The J gene is TRBJ2-3, the V gene TRBV19; D is ambiguous. The CDR3 totals 15 residues. Germline assignment: CDR1 LNHDA and CDR2 SQIVND (reference sequence). Trimming stripped 0 bases from V and 2 bases from J, with 9 bases between. In DNA form, the CDR3 reads TGTGCCAGTAGTATAGATGGTTGGTCCACAGATACGCAGTATTTT. Translation: CASSIDGWSTDTQYF.

Points on this clonotype: This may come from a read error, since a much larger clone is one base off. V gene TRBV7-6 combines with J gene TRBJ1-1; D is undetermined. This CDR3 has 13 residues. The germline CDR1 and CDR2 sequences are SGHVS and FNYEAQ. CDR3 in amino acids: CASSLWLSTETFF. The CDR3 DNA is TGTGCCAGCAGCTTATGGCTCAGCACTGAAACTTTCTTT.

J is TRBJ2-1 and V is TRBV7-9; 7 bases align to TRBD2. From germline, CDR1 is SEHNR and CDR2 FQNEAQ (reference sequence). The CDR3 has 15 amino acids. With V trimmed by 3 bases and J by 0 bases, 2 bases remained unmatched. Here the CDR3 reads CASSLREFSYNEQFF. As DNA, the CDR3 is TGTGCCAGCAGCTTGCGGGAGTTCTCCTACAATGAGCAGTTCTTC.

The chain is built from TRBV7-6 and TRBJ2-2; tentative D call: TRBD2 (6 bases). The V and J ends lost 0 bases and 0 bases respectively, with 14 bases between them. The CDR3 is 18 residues long. Per the germline V gene, CDR1 is SGHVS and CDR2 is FNYEAQ. Written as DNA, the CDR3 is TGTGCCAGCAGCTTAGCGGGTTTTGGCGGGGCGAACACCGGGGAGCTGTTTTTT. Residues: CASSLAGFGGANTGELFF.

This clonotype was seen ten or more times. This chain uses TRBV12-3 or TRBV12-4 with TRBJ2-5, with D possibly TRBD2 on 6 matching bases. Trimming removed 2 bases from V and 3 bases from J, with 16 bases in between. The CDR3 consists of 16 residues. The CDR3 loop is CASSLSAGGPEETQYF. The CDR3 DNA reads TGTGCCAGCAGTTTATCGGCCGGGGGTCCGGAAGAGACCCAGTACTTC.

This clonotype occurred many times. The V and J genes are TRBV29-1 and TRBJ2-7, with 11 bases matching TRBD2. Looked up from germline, CDR1 is SQVTM and CDR2 is ANQGSEA. V lost 3 bases, J lost 3 bases, and 13 bases stayed unmatched. This CDR3 has 17 amino acids. The CDR3 region is CSVDGLAGETSHYEQYF. The CDR3 nucleotides are TGCAGCGTTGACGGACTAGCGGGTGAAACATCTCACTACGAGCAGTACTTC.

The V gene is TRBV7-6, the J gene TRBJ2-7, with D unresolved. Germline V lookup: CDR1 SGHVS, CDR2 FNYEAQ. This CDR3 comprises 15 residues. V was trimmed by 1 base and J by 3 bases, leaving 13 bases between them. This CDR3 reads CASSLVSGLGYEQYF. The CDR3 bases are TGTGCCAGCAGCTTAGTCTCAGGCCTGGGCTACGAGCAGTACTTC.

This rearrangement joins TRBV18 to TRBJ2-7; 8 bases line up with TRBD2. The V segment lost 4 bases and the J segment 5 bases; nucleotides outside the gene matches: 7. CDR3 length: 14 residues. Germline V lookup: CDR1 KGHSH, CDR2 LQKENI. The CDR3 region is CASSQPGLGDEQYF. The CDR3, as DNA: TGTGCCAGCTCACAACCGGGACTAGGGGACGAGCAGTACTTC. Full variable domain (rest looked up from reference TRBV18 and TRBJ2-7): NAGVMQNPRHLVRRRGQEARLRCSPMKGHSHVYWYRQLPEEGLKFMVYLQKENIIDESGMPKERFSAEFPKEGPSILRIQQVVRGDSAAYFCASSQPGLGDEQYFGPGTRLTVT.

This clonotype was observed a handful of times. V is TRBV2 and J is TRBJ1-4; a possible D gene is TRBD1 (6 bases). This CDR3 region has 13 residues. V lost 7 bases to trimming and J lost 3 bases, with 9 bases between them. CDR1 SNHLY and CDR2 FYNNEI come from the germline V gene. CDR3 amino acids: CASTRTANEKLFF. The CDR3 DNA is TGTGCCAGCACCCGGACAGCTAATGAAAAACTGTTTTTT.

This clonotype was recorded at least ten times. This chain uses TRBV4-3 with TRBJ2-1, with D possibly being TRBD1 (6 bases). Trimming shortened V by 0 bases and J by 3 bases, and 9 bases separated the two germline ends. This CDR3 is built from 15 residues. Germline CDR1 LGHNA, CDR2 YSLEER. The chain's CDR3 is CASSQDRGNYNEQFF. The CDR3, as DNA: TGCGCCAGCAGCCAAGATAGGGGGAACTACAATGAGCAGTTCTTC.

This clonotype was seen a few times. The chain recombines TRBV28 with TRBJ2-3, with D perhaps matching TRBD1 or TRBD2 (5 bases each). CDR3 size: 15 residues. The germline gives CDR1 MDHEN, CDR2 SYDVKM. V lost 3 bases and J 2 bases, leaving 12 bases between the germline ends. The CDR3 reads CASSLGELYTDTQYF. CDR3 in DNA: TGTGCCAGCAGTTTGGGGGAGCTCTACACAGATACGCAGTATTTT.

V gene TRBV19 combines with J gene TRBJ2-1; D remains unclear. Trimming removed 8 bases from V and 5 bases from J, with 16 bases in between. Germline lookup yields CDR1 LNHDA and CDR2 SQIVND (reference sequence). The length of the CDR3 is 14 residues. CDR3 nucleotides: TGTGCCAGTTCTCGGACCCCCTCGAACAATGAGCAGTTCTTC. Translating gives CASSRTPSNNEQFF.

The table lists this clonotype with a few counts. DNA for the CDR3: TGCGCCAGCAGCCAAGATGGGACTAGCGGGAGTGCAGATACGCAGTATTTT. Amino acids: CASSQDGTSGSADTQYF. The chain is built from TRBV4-3 and TRBJ2-3; TRBD2 agrees at 14 bases. The CDR3 sequence is 17 residues long. The V segment lost 0 bases and the J segment 4 bases; nucleotides outside the gene matches: 3. Looked up from germline, CDR1 is LGHNA and CDR2 is YSLEER.

The chain links TRBV7-8 to TRBJ1-6; D not resolved. Trimming cost V 1 base and J 8 bases, with 12 bases left between them. The CDR3 has 15 amino acids. Germline V gives CDR1 SGHVS, CDR2 FQNEAQ. The CDR3 sequence: CASSLGAHQDSPLHF. The CDR3 nucleotides are TGTGCCAGCAGCTTAGGCGCCCATCAGGATTCACCCCTCCACTTT. Based on the CDR3 plus reference TRBV7-8 and TRBJ1-6, the full variable domain is GAGVSQSPRYKVAKRGQDVALRCDPISGHVSLFWYQQALGQGPEFLTYFQNEAQLDKSGLPSDRFFAERPEGSVSTLKIQRTQQEDSAVYLCASSLGAHQDSPLHFGNGTRLTVT.

This clonotype was found a few times. J is TRBJ2-1 and V is TRBV6-2 or TRBV6-3, with 10 bases identical to TRBD2. In germline, CDR1 is MNHEY, CDR2 SVGEGT. The trim removed 9 bases at V and 1 base at J, leaving 15 bases unmatched. This CDR3 is built from 18 residues. This chain's CDR3 is CASGPSGSFSGSYNEQFF. CDR3 DNA: TGTGCCAGTGGTCCTAGCGGGAGCTTCTCTGGATCCTACAATGAGCAGTTCTTC.

This clonotype appeared many times. The chain recombines TRBV12-3 or TRBV12-4 with TRBJ1-1; D call uncertain. The V end lost 7 bases, the J end lost 0 bases, and 9 bases lay between the germline ends. The CDR3 runs to 13 residues. The CDR3 region is CASMLVLNTEAFF. The DNA for the CDR3 is TGTGCCAGCATGTTGGTACTGAACACTGAAGCTTTCTTT.